This T cell receptor (beta chain) is drawn from a study of shared clonotypes between healthy human individuals. The CDR3 sequence is 13 residues long. Looked up from germline, CDR1 is PRHDT and CDR2 is FYEKMQ (reference sequence). The V gene lost 0 bases and the J gene lost 13 bases, with 13 bases spanning the gap. This clone was seen only once. Only Caucasian adults living in Nashville, Tennessee served as donors. A CD45RA-negative memory subset and a CD45RA+ naive subset were separated from the CD4+ cells. A deep-level run was used for the assay. Using around 200 ng DNA, around 30,000 T cell genomes, the sorted-subset replicate PCRs were run. The repertoire was sequenced with immunoSEQ multiplex PCR; TCRdb's copy has only in-frame clones and lacks some. Found here are around 200,000 clones, 65% to 80% of them singletons; the top ten hold under 11%.

Sequencing was performed on memory CD4+ T cells sorted from blood. Sample subset: CD45RA-negative fraction. This sequence originates from a man aged 30-40 years in good health. The chain couples TRBV13 to TRBJ2-1; possible D gene TRBD2, 6 bases. The CDR3 here is CASSLGPSESQFF. The CDR3 DNA is TGTGCCAGCAGCTTAGGCCCTAGCGAGAGTCAGTTCTTC. Full variable domain (rest looked up from reference TRBV13 and TRBJ2-1): AAGVIQSPRHLIKEKRETATLKCYPIPRHDTVYWYQQGPGQDPQFLISFYEKMQSDKGSIPDRFSAQQFSDYHSELNMSSLELGDSALYFCASSLGPSESQFFGPGTRLTVL.